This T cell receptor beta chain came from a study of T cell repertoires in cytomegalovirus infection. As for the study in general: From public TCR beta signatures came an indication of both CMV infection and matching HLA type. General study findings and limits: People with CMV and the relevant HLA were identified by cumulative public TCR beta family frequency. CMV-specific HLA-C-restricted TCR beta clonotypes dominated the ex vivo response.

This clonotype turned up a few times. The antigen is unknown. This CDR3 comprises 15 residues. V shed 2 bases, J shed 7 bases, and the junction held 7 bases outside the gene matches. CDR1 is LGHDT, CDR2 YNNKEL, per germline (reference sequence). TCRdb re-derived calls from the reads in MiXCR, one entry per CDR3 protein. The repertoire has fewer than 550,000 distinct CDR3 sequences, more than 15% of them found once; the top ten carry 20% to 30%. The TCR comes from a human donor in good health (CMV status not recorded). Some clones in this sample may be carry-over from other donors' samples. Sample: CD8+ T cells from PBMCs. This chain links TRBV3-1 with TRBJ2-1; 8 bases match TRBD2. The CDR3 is CASSQRTGGFNEQFF. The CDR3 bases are TGTGCCAGCAGCCAACGTACGGGAGGGTTTAATGAGCAGTTCTTC.